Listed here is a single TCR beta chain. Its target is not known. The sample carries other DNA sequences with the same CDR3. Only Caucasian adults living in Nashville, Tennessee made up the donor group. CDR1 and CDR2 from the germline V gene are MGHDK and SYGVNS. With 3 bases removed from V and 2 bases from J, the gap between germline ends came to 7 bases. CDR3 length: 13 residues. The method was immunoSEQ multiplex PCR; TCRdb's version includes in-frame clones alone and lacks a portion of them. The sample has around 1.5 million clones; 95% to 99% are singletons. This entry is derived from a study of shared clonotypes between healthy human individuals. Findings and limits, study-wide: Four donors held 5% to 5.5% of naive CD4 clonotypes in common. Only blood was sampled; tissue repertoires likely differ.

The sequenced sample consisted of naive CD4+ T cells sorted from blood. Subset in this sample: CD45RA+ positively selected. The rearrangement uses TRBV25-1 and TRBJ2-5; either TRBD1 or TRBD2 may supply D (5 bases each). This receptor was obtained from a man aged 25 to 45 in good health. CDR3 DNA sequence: TGTGCCAGCAGTGATGGGGGACAAGAGACCCAGTACTTC. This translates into CASSDGGQETQYF.